These 10 T cell receptor beta chains share one sample of origin, sequenced in a study of cytotoxic CD8 clonotypes in ibrutinib-treated CLL. Assay used: immunoSEQ multiplex PCR; TCRdb lists only in-frame clones, some missing. This repertoire shows about 200,000 clones, nearly 80% found once; its top ten account for about an eighth. Sequenced material: PBMCs, taken after 12 months of ibrutinib treatment. All receptors derive from a human donor with chronic lymphocytic leukemia.

This clone was seen a handful of times. This sequence joins TRBV23-1 and TRBJ2-7; TRBD2 agrees at 8 bases. TRBV23-1 belongs to the ORF category, with a function that is uncertain. This CDR3 has 12 residues. V shed 8 bases, J shed 7 bases, and the junction held 7 bases outside the gene matches. In DNA form, the CDR3 reads TGCGCCAGCCACCTACTAGCGGCTGAGCAGTACTTC. As protein: CASHLLAAEQYF.

The rearrangement links TRBV10-2 to TRBJ2-7; D perhaps matches TRBD2 (5 bases). The CDR3 runs to 12 residues. CDR1 is WSHSY, CDR2 SAAADI, per germline. Trimming took 7 bases from V and 6 from J, leaving 13 bases between them. The CDR3 loop reads CASTDYPGEQYF. The CDR3 bases are TGCGCCAGCACTGACTATCCTGGCGAGCAGTACTTC.

This clone is a singleton in its sample. This chain links TRBV10-3 with TRBJ2-6, with D possibly called TRBD1 or TRBD2 (6 bases each). The germline V gene encodes CDR1 ENHRY and CDR2 SYGVKD. This CDR3 comprises 15 residues. V was cut by 9 bases and J by 0 bases, with 12 bases left in between. CDR3 residues: CAITGGPSGANVLTF. CDR3 bases: TGTGCCATAACCGGGGGCCCCTCTGGGGCCAACGTCCTGACTTTC.

The chain couples TRBV6-5 to TRBJ1-1; D not resolved. The CDR3 sequence is 15 residues long. Germline loops: CDR1 MNHEY, CDR2 SVGAGI. Trimming took 2 bases from V and 8 from J, leaving 18 bases between them. The CDR3 coding sequence is TGTGCCAGCAGTTACGCTTTCGGCCTGCCGGGAGAAGCTTTCTTT. This sequence encodes CASSYAFGLPGEAFF.

The V call is TRBV5-1, the J call TRBJ2-3, with D unclear. The CDR3 loop spans 14 amino acids. Germline V CDR1 and CDR2: SGHRS, YFSETQ. The V end was cut by 0 bases, the J end by 0 bases, with 5 bases between. The CDR3 bases are TGCGCCAGCAGCTTGGTCAGTAGCACAGATACGCAGTATTTT. Protein: CASSLVSSTDTQYF. The full variable domain, its missing parts supplied by reference TRBV5-1 and TRBJ2-3, is KAGVTQTPRYLIKTRGQQVTLSCSPISGHRSVSWYQQTPGQGLQFLFEYFSETQRNKGNFPGRFSGRQFSNSRSEMNVSTLELGDSALYLCASSLVSSTDTQYFGPGTRLTVL.

The chain uses TRBV7-9 and TRBJ1-1; tentative D call: TRBD1 (6 bases). The V end was cut by 1 base, the J end by 3 bases, with 12 bases between. Germline CDR1 reads SEHNR; CDR2 reads FQNEAQ (reference sequence). The CDR3 spans 15 residues. CDR3 region: CASSLVTGKDTEAFF. In DNA form, the CDR3 reads TGTGCCAGCAGCTTAGTAACAGGGAAGGACACTGAAGCTTTCTTT.

This rearrangement joins TRBV5-1 to TRBJ2-7, with 10 positions matching TRBD1. Germline V gene data show CDR1 as SGHRS and CDR2 as YFSETQ. The V gene end was trimmed by 4 bases and the J gene end by 4 bases; junction bases not matched to a gene: 5. The CDR3 is 14 residues long. DNA of the CDR3: TGCGCCAGCAGCGGAAGGACAGGGGGTTACGAGCAGTACTTC. This gives the protein CASSGRTGGYEQYF.

In DNA form, the CDR3 reads TGTGCCAGCAGCGAGACAGGGGGCGGTTACGAGCAGTACTTC. Encoded protein: CASSETGGGYEQYF. V and J are TRBV28 and TRBJ2-7; 10 bases are shared with TRBD1. The CDR3 totals 14 residues. V was pared by 6 bases and J by 4 bases, with 6 bases of the junction left unmatched. Germline V gene lookup returns CDR1 MDHEN and CDR2 SYDVKM.

This clone was detected a few times. This chain joins TRBV7-3 and TRBJ2-3, with D unresolved. In germline, CDR1 is SGHTA, CDR2 FQGTGA. V lost 3 bases, J lost 5 bases, and 9 bases lay in between. The length of the CDR3 is 13 residues. The CDR3 DNA reads TGTGCCAGCAGCTTGGGCCTTAGAGATACGCAGTATTTT. This sequence encodes CASSLGLRDTQYF.

V is TRBV28 and J is TRBJ2-1; 7 nucleotides agree with TRBD2. The CDR3 runs to 17 residues. Germline lookup yields CDR1 MDHEN and CDR2 SYDVKM. The J segment lost 4 bases and the V segment lost 3 bases, leaving 12 bases of the junction unmatched. The CDR3 protein is CASSLASGRSLYNEQFF. The CDR3 DNA follows: TGTGCCAGCAGTTTGGCTAGCGGTAGATCCTTATACAATGAGCAGTTCTTC.